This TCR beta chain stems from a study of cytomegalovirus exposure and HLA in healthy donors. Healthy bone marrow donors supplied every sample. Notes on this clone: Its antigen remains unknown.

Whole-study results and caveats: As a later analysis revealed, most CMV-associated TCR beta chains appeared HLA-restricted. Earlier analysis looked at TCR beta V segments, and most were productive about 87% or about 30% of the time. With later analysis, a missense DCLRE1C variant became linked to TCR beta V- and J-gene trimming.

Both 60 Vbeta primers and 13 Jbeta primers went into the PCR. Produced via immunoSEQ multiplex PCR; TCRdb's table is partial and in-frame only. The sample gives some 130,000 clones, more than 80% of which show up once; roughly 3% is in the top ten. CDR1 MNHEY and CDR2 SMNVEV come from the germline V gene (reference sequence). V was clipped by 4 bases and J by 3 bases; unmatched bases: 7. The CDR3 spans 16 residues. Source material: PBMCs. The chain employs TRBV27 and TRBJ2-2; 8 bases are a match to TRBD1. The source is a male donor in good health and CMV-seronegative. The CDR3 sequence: CASSSPGGGYTGELFF. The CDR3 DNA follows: TGTGCCAGCAGTTCCCCAGGGGGCGGCTACACCGGGGAGCTGTTTTTT.